These T cell receptor beta chains were read from a single sample in a study of blood T cells in healthy people across ages. TCRdb analysed the 5' RACE reads with MiXCR anew, one entry per CDR3 protein. The table includes some 800,000 distinct CDR3 sequences, around 25% detected once. These data were also reused for a study on T cells of mothers and their children.

The sample consisted of blood. These receptor sequences come from a boy between 10 and 17 years old in good health. CDR3s include the opening cysteine and the closing phenylalanine or tryptophan. The order of the fields is clone size, V gene, D gene, J gene, CDR3 DNA, CDR3 protein. D genes are given only for firm matches. The size entry is marked missing in some rows and otherwise reads once, few, many or a size class.

abundance: .; v_gene: TRBV4-3; d_gene: .; j_gene: TRBJ1-1; CDR3nt: TGCGCCAGCAGCCATGACACCACAGCTGAAGCTTTCTTT; CDR3aa: CASSHDTTAEAFF
abundance: .; v_gene: TRBV6-5; d_gene: TRBD1; j_gene: TRBJ2-2; CDR3nt: TGTGCCAGCAGTCCACTCGGGACAGTCTCCACCGGGGAGCTGTTTTTT; CDR3aa: CASSPLGTVSTGELFF
abundance: .; v_gene: TRBV20-1; d_gene: TRBD2; j_gene: TRBJ2-1; CDR3nt: TGCAGTGCTAGGCTACCGGGACTAGCGGGAAAGAACCTTTACAATGAGCAGTTCTTC; CDR3aa: CSARLPGLAGKNLYNEQFF
abundance: .; v_gene: TRBV7-9; d_gene: .; j_gene: TRBJ2-7; CDR3nt: TGTGCCAGCAGCATCAAGGGGGACCCCTACGAGCAGTACTTC; CDR3aa: CASSIKGDPYEQYF
abundance: .; v_gene: TRBV29-1; d_gene: TRBD1; j_gene: TRBJ1-1; CDR3nt: TGCAGCGGCGGGGACAGCTTGAACACTGAAGCTTTCTTT; CDR3aa: CSGGDSLNTEAFF
abundance: few; v_gene: TRBV4-2; d_gene: .; j_gene: TRBJ1-2; CDR3nt: TGTGCCAGCAGCCAAGATTCCAGGGGCCGTGGCTACACCTTC; CDR3aa: CASSQDSRGRGYTF
abundance: .; v_gene: TRBV12-3/TRBV12-4; d_gene: .; j_gene: TRBJ2-7; CDR3nt: TGTGCCAGCAGTTTTACCGGACAGTCACCCTACGAGCAGTACTTC; CDR3aa: CASSFTGQSPYEQYF
abundance: .; v_gene: TRBV5-1; d_gene: .; j_gene: TRBJ2-3; CDR3nt: TGCGCCAGCAGCTTGGCACAGGGTGGCGCAGATGCGCAGTATTTT; CDR3aa: CASSLAQGGADAQYF
abundance: many; v_gene: TRBV14; d_gene: .; j_gene: TRBJ2-3; CDR3nt: TGTGCCAGCAGCCAAGACAGGATTACGCAGTATTTT; CDR3aa: CASSQDRITQYF
abundance: .; v_gene: TRBV12-3/TRBV12-4; d_gene: .; j_gene: TRBJ2-3; CDR3nt: TGTGCCAGCAGTTTAGTGGGGGCAACAGATACGCAGTATTTT; CDR3aa: CASSLVGATDTQYF
abundance: .; v_gene: TRBV30; d_gene: .; j_gene: TRBJ1-1; CDR3nt: TGTGCCTGGAGTTCGGTTGCTACGGCTGAAGCTTTCTTT; CDR3aa: CAWSSVATAEAFF
abundance: once; v_gene: TRBV12-3/TRBV12-4; d_gene: .; j_gene: TRBJ2-1; CDR3nt: TGTGCCAGCAGTTTCCCCCCACGGCTCGAGCAGTTCTTC; CDR3aa: CASSFPPRLEQFF
abundance: .; v_gene: TRBV29-1; d_gene: .; j_gene: TRBJ1-1; CDR3nt: TGCAGCGTTGGGCAGGCGAACACTGAAGCTTTCTTT; CDR3aa: CSVGQANTEAFF
abundance: many; v_gene: TRBV3-1; d_gene: .; j_gene: TRBJ2-1; CDR3nt: TGTGCCAGCAGGGACGGAATTAACAATGAGCAGTTCTTC; CDR3aa: CASRDGINNEQFF
abundance: .; v_gene: TRBV28; d_gene: TRBD2; j_gene: TRBJ2-7; CDR3nt: TGTGCCAGCAGTTTATTAGCTAGCGGGAGGGACGAGCAGTACTTC; CDR3aa: CASSLLASGRDEQYF
abundance: few; v_gene: TRBV3-1; d_gene: .; j_gene: TRBJ2-7; CDR3nt: TGTGCCAGCAGCTCCAAGGGGGCCTACGAGCAGTACTTC; CDR3aa: CASSSKGAYEQYF
abundance: .; v_gene: TRBV28; d_gene: .; j_gene: TRBJ2-3; CDR3nt: TGTGCCAGCAGTTTTCAGGGGCCTAGCACAGATACGCAGTATTTT; CDR3aa: CASSFQGPSTDTQYF
abundance: .; v_gene: TRBV20-1; d_gene: TRBD2; j_gene: TRBJ2-1; CDR3nt: TGCAGTGCTAGGGAGTCGGTAGCGGGAGTTGGAAATGAGCAGTTCTTC; CDR3aa: CSARESVAGVGNEQFF
abundance: .; v_gene: TRBV28; d_gene: TRBD1; j_gene: TRBJ1-4; CDR3nt: TGTGCCAGCAGCCTCCGGGACAGACTAATTGAAAAACTGTTTTTT; CDR3aa: CASSLRDRLIEKLFF
abundance: .; v_gene: TRBV4-3; d_gene: TRBD2; j_gene: TRBJ2-3; CDR3nt: TGCGCCAGCAGCCAAGAAAGCGGGAGGGCTCGTACAGATACGCAGTATTTT; CDR3aa: CASSQESGRARTDTQYF
abundance: .; v_gene: TRBV7-3; d_gene: .; j_gene: TRBJ2-3; CDR3nt: TGTGCCAGCAGCTTTGGCGTGAACGCAGATACGCAGTATTTT; CDR3aa: CASSFGVNADTQYF
abundance: .; v_gene: TRBV18; d_gene: .; j_gene: TRBJ2-4; CDR3nt: TGTGCCAGCTCACCCTTCGACCCCGGGGTAAAAAACATTCAGTACTTC; CDR3aa: CASSPFDPGVKNIQYF
abundance: few; v_gene: TRBV6-2/TRBV6-3; d_gene: .; j_gene: TRBJ1-5; CDR3nt: TGTGCCAGCAGTTACGAGTACGATAGCAATCAGCCCCAGCATTTT; CDR3aa: CASSYEYDSNQPQHF
abundance: .; v_gene: TRBV12-3/TRBV12-4; d_gene: .; j_gene: TRBJ1-2; CDR3nt: TGTGCCAGCCACGATCTCTATGGCTACACCTTC; CDR3aa: CASHDLYGYTF
abundance: few; v_gene: TRBV7-2; d_gene: TRBD2; j_gene: TRBJ2-5; CDR3nt: TGTGCCAGCAGCTCGCGGGAGGAAGAGACCCAGTACTTC; CDR3aa: CASSSREEETQYF
abundance: .; v_gene: TRBV28; d_gene: .; j_gene: TRBJ2-3; CDR3nt: TGTGCCAGCAGTTTGCCCCAAGGAAGGCAGTATTTT; CDR3aa: CASSLPQGRQYF
abundance: .; v_gene: TRBV7-9; d_gene: TRBD1; j_gene: TRBJ1-4; CDR3nt: TGTGCCAGCAGCTTTACCAGGGGGGATGAAAAACTGTTTTTT; CDR3aa: CASSFTRGDEKLFF
abundance: .; v_gene: TRBV5-1; d_gene: .; j_gene: TRBJ1-6; CDR3nt: TGCGCCAGCAGCTTGGCCATCGGGGATCCACCCCTCCACTTT; CDR3aa: CASSLAIGDPPLHF
abundance: many; v_gene: TRBV27; d_gene: .; j_gene: TRBJ2-7; CDR3nt: TGTGCCAGCAGCTTAACGCGCTCCTACGAGCAGTACTTC; CDR3aa: CASSLTRSYEQYF
abundance: .; v_gene: TRBV6-5; d_gene: TRBD1; j_gene: TRBJ1-4; CDR3nt: TGTGCCAGCAGACTCGGACAGGGCCTAAAACTGTTTTTT; CDR3aa: CASRLGQGLKLFF
abundance: few; v_gene: TRBV20-1; d_gene: .; j_gene: TRBJ2-5; CDR3nt: TGCAGTGCTAGAGTAAGGGGAAGGAATATCGAGACCCAGTACTTC; CDR3aa: CSARVRGRNIETQYF